Listed below are T cell receptor beta chains from one sample, sequenced in a study of beta chain features in type 1 diabetes. Data came from immunoSEQ multiplex PCR; TCRdb stores just in-frame clones and leaves some out. The sample includes 150,000 or so clones, 7% to 10% seen only once; the top ten take about 0.68%. Sequences were obtained from central memory CD4+ T cells from blood. Receptors were obtained from a young man in good health. CDR3s include the opening cysteine and the closing phenylalanine or tryptophan. D genes are given only for firm matches. Not every row has a clone size; where given, it reads once, few, many or a size class.

d_gene: NA
v_gene: TRBV6-6
abundance: few
j_gene: TRBJ2-4
CDR3nt: TGTGCCAGCAGTTACCGGGAGACAGCTGCCAAAAACATTCAGTACTTC
CDR3aa: CASSYRETAAKNIQYF

d_gene: TRBD1
v_gene: TRBV6-5
abundance: NA
j_gene: TRBJ2-1
CDR3nt: TGTGCCAGCAGTGCTAACAGGGGTGGGCAGTTCTTC
CDR3aa: CASSANRGGQFF

d_gene: TRBD1
v_gene: TRBV12-5
abundance: NA
j_gene: TRBJ2-1
CDR3nt: TGTGCTAGTGCTTTTGCAGGGGGCAACTACAATGAGCAGTTCTTC
CDR3aa: CASAFAGGNYNEQFF

d_gene: NA
v_gene: TRBV6-8
abundance: NA
j_gene: TRBJ1-6
CDR3nt: TGTGCCAGCAGTGCGGGGGGTAATTCACCCCTCCACTTT
CDR3aa: CASSAGGNSPLHF

d_gene: TRBD2
v_gene: TRBV27
abundance: few
j_gene: TRBJ2-3
CDR3nt: TGTGCCAGCAGTTTATCACCTAGCGGGGGGGCGGTAGATACGCAGTATTTT
CDR3aa: CASSLSPSGGAVDTQYF

d_gene: NA
v_gene: TRBV11-2
abundance: few
j_gene: TRBJ1-1
CDR3nt: TGTGCCAGCAGCTTAGAGAGGGGGGAAGCTTTCTTT
CDR3aa: CASSLERGEAFF

d_gene: NA
v_gene: TRBV4-3
abundance: few
j_gene: TRBJ2-3
CDR3nt: TGCGCCAGCAGCCGAGGTGCCCTGGGAGATACGCAGTATTTT
CDR3aa: CASSRGALGDTQYF

d_gene: NA
v_gene: TRBV30
abundance: few
j_gene: TRBJ1-2
CDR3nt: TGTGCCTGGAGCCGACCACAGCTATATGGCTACACCTTC
CDR3aa: CAWSRPQLYGYTF

d_gene: TRBD1
v_gene: TRBV6-5
abundance: NA
j_gene: TRBJ1-2
CDR3nt: TGTGCCAGCAGTTACTCGTCGACAGGGAGCTATGGCTACACCTTC
CDR3aa: CASSYSSTGSYGYTF

d_gene: TRBD1
v_gene: TRBV28
abundance: NA
j_gene: TRBJ2-7
CDR3nt: TGTGCCAGCAGTTTACCCGGAACAGGGGGCGGCGAGCAGTACTTC
CDR3aa: CASSLPGTGGGEQYF

d_gene: NA
v_gene: TRBV12-2
abundance: NA
j_gene: TRBJ2-7
CDR3nt: TGTGCAAGTCGCTTGCAGGGGGACTACGAGCAGTACTTC
CDR3aa: CASRLQGDYEQYF

d_gene: TRBD2
v_gene: TRBV7-2
abundance: few
j_gene: TRBJ2-2
CDR3nt: TGTGCCAGCAGCTTAAGATCGGCGGGGGGGGCCGGGGAGCTGTTTTTT
CDR3aa: CASSLRSAGGAGELFF

d_gene: NA
v_gene: TRBV25-1
abundance: NA
j_gene: TRBJ2-5
CDR3nt: TGTGCCAGCAATCACAGGGAAGAGACCCAGTACTTC
CDR3aa: CASNHREETQYF

d_gene: TRBD2
v_gene: TRBV11-2
abundance: few
j_gene: TRBJ2-1
CDR3nt: TGTGCCAGCAGCTCCAGACTAGCGGGGGGAGGCAATGAGCAGTTCTTC
CDR3aa: CASSSRLAGGGNEQFF